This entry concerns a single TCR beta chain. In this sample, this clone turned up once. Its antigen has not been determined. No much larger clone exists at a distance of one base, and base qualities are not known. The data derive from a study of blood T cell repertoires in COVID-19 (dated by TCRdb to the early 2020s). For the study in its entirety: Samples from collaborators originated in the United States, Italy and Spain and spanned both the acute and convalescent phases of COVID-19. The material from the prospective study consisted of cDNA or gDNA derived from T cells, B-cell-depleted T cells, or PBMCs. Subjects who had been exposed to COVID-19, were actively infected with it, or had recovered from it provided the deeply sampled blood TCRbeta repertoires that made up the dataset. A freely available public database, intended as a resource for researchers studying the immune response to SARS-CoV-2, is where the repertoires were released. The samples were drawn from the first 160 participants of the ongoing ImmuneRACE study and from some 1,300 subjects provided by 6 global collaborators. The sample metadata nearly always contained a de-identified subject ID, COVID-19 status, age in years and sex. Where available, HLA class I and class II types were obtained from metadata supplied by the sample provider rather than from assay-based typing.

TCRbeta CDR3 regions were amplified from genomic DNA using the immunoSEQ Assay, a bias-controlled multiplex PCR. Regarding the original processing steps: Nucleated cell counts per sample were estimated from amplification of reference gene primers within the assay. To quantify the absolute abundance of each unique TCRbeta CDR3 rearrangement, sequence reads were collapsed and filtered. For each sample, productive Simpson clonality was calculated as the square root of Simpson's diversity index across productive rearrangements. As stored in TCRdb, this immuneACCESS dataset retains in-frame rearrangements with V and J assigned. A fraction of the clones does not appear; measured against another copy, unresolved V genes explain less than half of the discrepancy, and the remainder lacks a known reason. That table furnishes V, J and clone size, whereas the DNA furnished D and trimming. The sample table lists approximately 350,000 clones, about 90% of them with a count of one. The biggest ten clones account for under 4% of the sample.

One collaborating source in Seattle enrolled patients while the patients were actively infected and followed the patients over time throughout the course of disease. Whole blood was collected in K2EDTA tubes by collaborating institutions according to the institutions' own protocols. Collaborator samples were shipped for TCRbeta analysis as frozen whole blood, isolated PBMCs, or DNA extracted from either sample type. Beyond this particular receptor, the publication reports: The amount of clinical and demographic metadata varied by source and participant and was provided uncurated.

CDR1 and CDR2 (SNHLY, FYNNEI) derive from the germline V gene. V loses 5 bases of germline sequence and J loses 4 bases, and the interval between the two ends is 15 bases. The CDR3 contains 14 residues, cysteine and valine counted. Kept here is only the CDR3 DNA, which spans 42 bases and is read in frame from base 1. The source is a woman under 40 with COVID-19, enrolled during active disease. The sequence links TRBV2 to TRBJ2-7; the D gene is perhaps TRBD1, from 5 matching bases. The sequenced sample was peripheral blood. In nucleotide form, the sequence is TGTGCCAGCAGTCCCATGACAGAGTATTACGAGCAGTACGTC. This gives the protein CASSPMTEYYEQYV.